Below are 8 T cell receptor beta chains sequenced from a single sample in a study of cytomegalovirus exposure and HLA in healthy donors. Clones were read by immunoSEQ multiplex PCR, and TCRdb kept only the in-frame ones, dropping some. The sample has 150,000 to 200,000 clones, about 80% seen once. The specimen sequenced was PBMCs. The receptors derive from a man aged 18-30 years in good health and CMV-seropositive.

This chain connects TRBV30 to TRBJ2-3; perhaps TRBD2 as D (6 bases). The germline V gene encodes CDR1 GTSNPN and CDR2 SVGIG (reference sequence). CDR3 length equals 13 residues. Trimming removed 2 bases from V and 2 bases from J, with 8 bases in between. The CDR3 loop reads CAWSREFTDTQYF. The CDR3 region has the DNA TGTGCCTGGAGTCGGGAGTTCACAGATACGCAGTATTTT.

The rearrangement joins TRBV6-6 to TRBJ2-1; TRBD2 matches 8 bases. This CDR3 comprises 13 residues. Losses at the gene ends were 5 bases for V and 4 bases for J; bases not matched to a gene: 1. Looked up from germline, CDR1 is MNHNY and CDR2 is SVGAGI (reference sequence). CDR3 DNA: TGTGCCAGCAGTGGACTAGCTTACAATGAGCAGTTCTTC. Its protein product is CASSGLAYNEQFF.

This rearrangement joins TRBV30 to TRBJ2-3, with D tentatively TRBD2 (6 bases). V gave up 4 bases and J gave up 2 bases, with 31 bases separating them. There are 20 residues in the CDR3. The germline CDR1 and CDR2 sequences are GTSNPN and SVGIG (reference sequence). The chain's CDR3 is CAWTGRERVGLGTSTDTQYF. CDR3 nucleotides: TGTGCCTGGACTGGGCGAGAGAGAGTGGGGTTGGGGACTTCCACAGATACGCAGTATTTT.

V usage is TRBV27 and J usage is TRBJ2-7; 10 bases are a match to TRBD1. Germline V gene data show CDR1 as MNHEY and CDR2 as SMNVEV (reference sequence). V gave up 6 bases and J gave up 6 bases; unmatched junction bases: 8. The CDR3 totals 14 residues. In DNA, the CDR3 is TGTGCCAGCAGGGTGGGACAGGGGTATGGCGAGCAGTACTTC. It translates to CASRVGQGYGEQYF.

This clone was counted a single time. V gene TRBV30 combines with J gene TRBJ2-7, with a possible D match to TRBD2 (6 bases). The V end was cut by 2 bases, the J end by 5 bases, with 13 bases between. From germline, CDR1 is GTSNPN and CDR2 SVGIG (reference sequence). The CDR3 has 13 residues. For the CDR3, the DNA is TGTGCCTGGAGTTGGGGGGAAAGCGACGAGCAGTACTTC. This gives the protein CAWSWGESDEQYF.

V usage is TRBV7-3 and J usage is TRBJ2-2, with 11 bases fitting TRBD2. CDR3 length: 20 amino acids. Unmatched junction bases numbered 18, after V lost 4 bases and J lost 5 bases. The germline gives CDR1 SGHTA, CDR2 FQGTGA. The CDR3 loop is CASSSPGRLAGGGGTGELFF. The CDR3 DNA reads TGTGCCAGCAGCTCTCCCGGTCGCCTAGCGGGAGGTGGGGGGACCGGGGAGCTGTTTTTT.

The V and J genes are TRBV5-1 and TRBJ1-3, with TRBD1 as a possible D gene (5 bases). The CDR3 runs to 15 residues. CDR1 SGHRS and CDR2 YFSETQ come from the germline V gene. Trimming took off 4 bases at V and 0 bases at J, with 11 bases between the two ends. CDR3 sequence (DNA): TGCGCCAGCAGCCTTCAGGGCAGCTCTGGAAACACCATATATTTT. It encodes CASSLQGSSGNTIYF.

The V call is TRBV15, the J call TRBJ2-7, with a weak D call TRBD2 (6 bases). CDR1 and CDR2 (germline): LNHNV, YYDKDF (reference sequence). V lost 4 bases to trimming and J lost 4 bases, with 14 bases between them. The length of the CDR3 is 14 residues. The CDR3 DNA follows: TGTGCCACCAGCACTCTACTAGCTGGATACGAGCAGTACTTC. It specifies CATSTLLAGYEQYF.